The rows below give T cell receptor beta chains drawn from one sample of a study of OX40 agonist ivuxolimab in advanced cancers. The protocol was immunoSEQ multiplex PCR, while the TCRdb copy is restricted to in-frame clones and leaves out a portion. The sample includes fewer than 80,000 clones, 85% of them seen just once. The sequences come from CD4+ or CD8+ T cells sorted from blood, collected in a trial of the OX40 agonist ivuxolimab. Source of these receptors: an adult with an advanced solid tumor such as melanoma, head and neck, liver or kidney cancer. Both conserved end residues are trimmed from each CDR3. D genes are given only for firm matches.

d_call: NA; cdr3_length: 13; v_call: TRBV19; cdr3_aa: ASSPQGRMNTEAF
d_call: TRBD1; cdr3_length: 13; v_call: TRBV6-6; cdr3_aa: ASRTSGGAGNTIY
d_call: NA; cdr3_length: 13; v_call: TRBV28; cdr3_aa: AGSLFRLGRETQY
d_call: NA; cdr3_length: 11; v_call: TRBV18; cdr3_aa: ASSPLVSYEQY
d_call: NA; cdr3_length: 13; v_call: TRBV6-5; cdr3_aa: ASSLGDGWDTEAF
d_call: NA; cdr3_length: 13; v_call: TRBV7-9; cdr3_aa: ASSLAGRRNTEAF
d_call: NA; cdr3_length: 13; v_call: TRBV11-3; cdr3_aa: ASSPGGQLGTEAF
d_call: TRBD1; cdr3_length: 14; v_call: TRBV6-1; cdr3_aa: ASSARGRNGNQPQH
d_call: TRBD1; cdr3_length: 13; v_call: TRBV6-4; cdr3_aa: ASSDQTGNFNEQF
d_call: TRBD1; cdr3_length: 13; v_call: TRBV5-4; cdr3_aa: ASSLDGTGPHGYT
d_call: NA; cdr3_length: 11; v_call: TRBV11-2; cdr3_aa: ASSLQRAGELF
d_call: NA; cdr3_length: 12; v_call: TRBV27; cdr3_aa: ASSLSHSSYEQY
d_call: NA; cdr3_length: 12; v_call: TRBV4-2; cdr3_aa: ASSQILGAYEQY
d_call: NA; cdr3_length: 16; v_call: TRBV10-3; cdr3_aa: AISERSQGPTGANVLT
d_call: TRBD1; cdr3_length: 13; v_call: TRBV10-3; cdr3_aa: AISTGTGVGYGYT
d_call: TRBD1; cdr3_length: 15; v_call: TRBV4-1; cdr3_aa: ASSLWTGRALNYGYT
d_call: NA; cdr3_length: 11; v_call: TRBV7-9; cdr3_aa: ASSLGKGDIQY